These T cell receptor beta chains were read from a single sample in a study of T cell changes during pregnancy in multiple sclerosis. Data came from immunoSEQ multiplex PCR; TCRdb stores just in-frame clones and leaves some out. In the table there are about 50,000 clones, roughly nine tenths of which are singletons. The sequencing used CD4+ T cells from peripheral blood mononuclear cells, collected before pregnancy. These receptors all stem from a female donor with multiple sclerosis, enrolled in a pregnancy study. CDR3s include the opening cysteine and the closing phenylalanine or tryptophan. The D gene is left open where the match is weak. Rows may omit the clone size; those that give it use once, few, many or a size class.

J,size,D,V,CDR3,DNA
TRBJ1-2,NA,NA,TRBV10-1,CASSESNLPGGYTF,TGCGCCAGCAGTGAGTCTAACCTACCAGGGGGCTACACCTTC
TRBJ1-1,NA,TRBD1,TRBV12-5,CASGLELTGGTEAFF,TGTGCTAGTGGTTTGGAGTTGACAGGGGGCACTGAAGCTTTCTTT
TRBJ2-1,NA,TRBD2,TRBV5-1,CASSWTSGGYNEQFF,TGCGCCAGCAGCTGGACTAGCGGGGGCTACAATGAGCAGTTCTTC
TRBJ2-7,once,TRBD2,TRBV28,CASSSPGLAGAEQYF,TGTGCCAGCAGTTCGCCGGGACTAGCGGGAGCCGAGCAGTACTTC
TRBJ2-3,NA,TRBD2,TRBV7-3,CASSSGTSVTDTQYF,TGTGCCAGCAGCTCAGGGACTAGCGTAACAGATACGCAGTATTTT
TRBJ1-2,NA,TRBD1,TRBV30,CAWRHRQGGYGYTF,TGTGCCTGGAGACACCGACAGGGAGGCTATGGCTACACCTTC
TRBJ1-1,NA,TRBD1,TRBV4-2,CASSQESRGLLEAFF,TGTGCCAGCAGCCAAGAATCCAGGGGGCTGCTGGAGGCTTTCTTT
TRBJ1-1,NA,TRBD1,TRBV28,CASSLFPGGTNTEAFF,TGTGCCAGCAGTTTATTCCCAGGGGGCACGAACACTGAAGCTTTCTTT
TRBJ1-5,NA,TRBD1,TRBV6-1,CASSVGQGAVQPQHF,TGTGCCAGCAGTGTCGGACAGGGGGCAGTTCAGCCCCAGCATTTT
TRBJ2-7,NA,NA,TRBV4-1,CASSLLTGASEQYF,TGCGCCAGCAGCCTGTTGACGGGAGCGAGCGAGCAGTACTTC
TRBJ1-4,once,TRBD1,TRBV5-1,CASSLDSGDRGKLFF,TGCGCCAGCAGCTTAGATTCGGGGGACAGGGGAAAACTGTTTTTT
TRBJ2-4,NA,NA,TRBV5-1,CASSLTPERAKNIQYF,TGCGCCAGCAGCTTAACGCCCGAACGGGCCAAAAACATTCAGTACTTC
TRBJ1-1,NA,NA,TRBV27,CASSFAVATEAFF,TGTGCCAGCAGTTTTGCGGTGGCCACTGAAGCTTTCTTT
TRBJ1-1,NA,TRBD1,TRBV18,CASSPPRQGAWDTEAFF,TGTGCCAGCTCACCACCGCGACAGGGGGCATGGGACACTGAAGCTTTCTTT